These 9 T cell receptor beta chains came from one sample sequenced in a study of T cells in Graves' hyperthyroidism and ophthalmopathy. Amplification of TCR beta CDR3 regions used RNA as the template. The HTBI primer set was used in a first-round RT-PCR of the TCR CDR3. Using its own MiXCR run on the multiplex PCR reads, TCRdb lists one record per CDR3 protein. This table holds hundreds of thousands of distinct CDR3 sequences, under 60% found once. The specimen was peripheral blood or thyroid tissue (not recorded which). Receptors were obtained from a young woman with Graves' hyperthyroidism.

CDR3 amino acids: CARSQDRDRNTEAFF. The DNA for the CDR3 is TGTGCCAGGAGCCAAGATCGGGACAGAAACACTGAAGCTTTCTTT. J is TRBJ1-1 and V is TRBV7-2; 7 nucleotides match TRBD1. Germline CDR1 and CDR2: SGHTA and FQGNSA. The V segment lost 9 bases and the J segment 2 bases; nucleotides outside the gene matches: 12. This CDR3 has 15 amino acids.

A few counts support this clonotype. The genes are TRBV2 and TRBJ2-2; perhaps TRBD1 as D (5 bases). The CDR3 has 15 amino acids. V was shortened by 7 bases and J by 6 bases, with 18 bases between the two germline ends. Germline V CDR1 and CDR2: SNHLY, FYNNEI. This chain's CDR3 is CASNSGQGKPGELFF. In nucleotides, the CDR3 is TGTGCCAGCAACTCTGGACAAGGGAAACCCGGGGAGCTGTTTTTT.

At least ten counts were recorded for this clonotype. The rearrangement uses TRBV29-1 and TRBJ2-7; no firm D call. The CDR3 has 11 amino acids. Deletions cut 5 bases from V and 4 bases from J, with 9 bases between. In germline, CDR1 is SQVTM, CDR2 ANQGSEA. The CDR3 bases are TGCAGCGTTCGGCTAATGTACGAGCAGTACTTC. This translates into CSVRLMYEQYF.

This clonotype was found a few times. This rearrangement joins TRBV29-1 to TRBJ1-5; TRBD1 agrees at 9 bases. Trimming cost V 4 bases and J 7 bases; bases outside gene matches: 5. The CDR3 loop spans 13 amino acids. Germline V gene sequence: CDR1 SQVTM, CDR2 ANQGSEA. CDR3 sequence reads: CSVGRQGGQPQHF. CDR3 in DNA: TGCAGCGTTGGTAGACAGGGGGGGCAGCCCCAGCATTTT.

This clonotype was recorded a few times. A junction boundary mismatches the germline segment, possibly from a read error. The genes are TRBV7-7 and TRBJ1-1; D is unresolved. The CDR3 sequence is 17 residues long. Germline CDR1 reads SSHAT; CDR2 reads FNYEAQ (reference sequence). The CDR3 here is CASSLASIWNSDTEAFF. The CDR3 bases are TGTGCTAGCAGCTTAGCGAGTATTTGGAACTCCGACACTGAAGCTTTCTTT.

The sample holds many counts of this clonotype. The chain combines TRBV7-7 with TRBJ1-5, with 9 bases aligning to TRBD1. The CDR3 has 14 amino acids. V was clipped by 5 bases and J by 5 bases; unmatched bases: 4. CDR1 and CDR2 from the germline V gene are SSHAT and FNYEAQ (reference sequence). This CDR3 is CASSGRTGDQPQHF. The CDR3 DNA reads TGTGCCAGCAGCGGGAGGACAGGGGATCAGCCCCAGCATTTT.

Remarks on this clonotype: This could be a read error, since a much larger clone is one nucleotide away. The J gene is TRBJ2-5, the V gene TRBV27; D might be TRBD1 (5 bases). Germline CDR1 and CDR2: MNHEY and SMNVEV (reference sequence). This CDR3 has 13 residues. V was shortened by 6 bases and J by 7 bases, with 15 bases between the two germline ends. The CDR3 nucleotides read TGTGCCAGCAGGACGACAGTTTTGGGGACCCAGTACTTC. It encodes CASRTTVLGTQYF.

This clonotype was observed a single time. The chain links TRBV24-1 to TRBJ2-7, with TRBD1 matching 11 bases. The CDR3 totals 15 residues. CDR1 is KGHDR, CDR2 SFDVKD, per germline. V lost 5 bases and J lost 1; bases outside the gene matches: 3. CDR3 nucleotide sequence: TGTGCCACCAGTGCTGGACAGGGGGCGTCCTACGAGCAGTACTTC. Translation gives CATSAGQGASYEQYF.

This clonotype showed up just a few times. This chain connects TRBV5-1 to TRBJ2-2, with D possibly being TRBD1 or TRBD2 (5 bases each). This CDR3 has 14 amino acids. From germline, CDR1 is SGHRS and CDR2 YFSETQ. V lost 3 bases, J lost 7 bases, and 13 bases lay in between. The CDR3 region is CASSYQGRGGELFF. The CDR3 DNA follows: TGCGCCAGCAGCTACCAGGGCCGGGGCGGGGAGCTGTTTTTT.